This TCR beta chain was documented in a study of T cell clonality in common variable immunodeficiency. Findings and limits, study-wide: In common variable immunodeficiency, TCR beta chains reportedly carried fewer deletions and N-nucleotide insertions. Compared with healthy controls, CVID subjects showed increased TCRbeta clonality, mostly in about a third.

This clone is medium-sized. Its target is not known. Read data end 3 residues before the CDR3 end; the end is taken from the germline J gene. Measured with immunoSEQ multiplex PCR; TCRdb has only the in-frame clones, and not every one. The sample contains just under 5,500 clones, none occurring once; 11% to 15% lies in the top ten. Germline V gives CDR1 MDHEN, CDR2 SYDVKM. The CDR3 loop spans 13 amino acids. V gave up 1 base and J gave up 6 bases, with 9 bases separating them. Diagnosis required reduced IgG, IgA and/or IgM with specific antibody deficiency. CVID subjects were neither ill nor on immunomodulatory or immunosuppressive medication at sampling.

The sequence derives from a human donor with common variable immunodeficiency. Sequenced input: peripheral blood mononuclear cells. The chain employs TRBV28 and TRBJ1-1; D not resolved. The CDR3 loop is CASSLSLSAEAFF. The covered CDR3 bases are TGTGCCAGCAGTTTATCTCTCAGCGCTGAA.